This TCR beta chain was observed in a study of blood T cell repertoires in COVID-19 (dated by TCRdb to 2020 to 2022). Broadly, across the study: The collaborator samples originated in the United States, Italy and Spain and spanned the acute and convalescent phases of COVID-19. The prospective study material was composed of cDNA or gDNA derived from T cells, B-cell-depleted T cells, or PBMCs. Deeply sampled blood TCRbeta repertoires from subjects exposed to, actively infected with, or recovered from COVID-19 were included in the dataset. The repertoires were released in a freely available public database meant as a resource for research on the immune response to SARS-CoV-2. The samples were drawn from two sources: the first 160 participants of the ongoing ImmuneRACE study, and 1,200 or so subjects contributed by 6 global collaborators. A de-identified subject ID, COVID-19 status, age in years and sex were almost always included in the sample metadata. HLA class I and class II types, where available, came from metadata supplied by the sample provider rather than from assay-based typing.

One collaborating source in Seattle enrolled patients while the patients were actively infected and followed the patients over time throughout the course of disease. The collaborating institutions used their own protocols to collect whole blood in K2EDTA tubes. For TCRbeta analysis, collaborator samples were shipped as frozen whole blood, as isolated PBMCs, or as DNA extracted from either sample type. As concerns this clone: What antigen it recognizes has not been identified. Within one base of it there is no much larger clone, and no base qualities were kept.

TCRbeta CDR3 regions were amplified from genomic DNA by means of the immunoSEQ Assay, a bias-controlled multiplex PCR. Turning to the authors' computational methods: The number of nucleated cells in each sample was estimated from the amplification of reference gene primers within the assay. To quantify the absolute abundance of each unique TCRbeta CDR3 rearrangement, sequence reads were collapsed and filtered. For each sample, productive Simpson clonality was calculated as the square root of Simpson's diversity index over productive rearrangements. TCRdb took over this immuneACCESS table, retaining in-frame rearrangements with V and J assigned. Such tables are incomplete; in checked studies, under half of the missing clones stem from an unresolved V gene, and the remainder is unexplained. The D gene and trimming were derived from the DNA, and the V and J assignments and clone size from that table. The sample records 150,000 to 200,000 clones, around 80% of which are singletons. The top ten constitute around 15% of the sample.

Trimming removed 0 bases from V and 3 bases from J, leaving 15 bases between the germline ends. Spanning cysteine to valine, the CDR3 consists of 16 amino acids. The read is trimmed to its CDR3 DNA, 48 bases read in frame from base 1. Study-wide conclusions, independent of this receptor: Clinical and demographic metadata were provided uncurated, with the amount varying by source and participant.

The specimen was peripheral blood. The clonotype comes from a woman aged 70-85 years with COVID-19, enrolled during active disease. The chain uses TRBV23-1 and TRBJ2-7; possibly the D gene is TRBD2, per 5 matching bases. TRBV23-1 is an ORF, with its function uncertain. Read as DNA, the sequence is TGCGCCAGCAGTCAATCGGGCGGGTCCGAATTCTACGAGCAGTACGTC. It translates as CASSQSGGSEFYEQYV.